These 3 T cell receptor beta chains were all obtained from the same sample, sequenced in a study of blood T cell repertoires in COVID-19. The table came from immunoSEQ multiplex PCR; TCRdb's copy has only in-frame clones and leaves some out. The sample has more than 150,000 clones; roughly 80% are singletons. The specimen was peripheral blood. The receptors here all came from a man under 40 with active or convalescent COVID-19.

This rearrangement joins TRBV6-4 to TRBJ2-3; 8 nucleotides match TRBD2. The junction had 7 bases not matched to a gene; V was cut back by 6 bases and J by 2 bases. Per germline, CDR1 MRHNA and CDR2 SNTAGT. This CDR3 has 15 residues. In nucleotides, the CDR3 is TGTGCCAGCAGCCTCCGGGGGGGCATCACAGATACGCAGTATTTT. Translating it yields CASSLRGGITDTQYF.

The rearrangement links TRBV7-8 to TRBJ1-5; a weak D match, TRBD1 (6 bases). CDR1 and CDR2 from the germline V gene are SGHVS and FQNEAQ. With 0 bases removed from V and 0 bases from J, the gap between germline ends came to 12 bases. The CDR3 is 17 amino acids. CDR3 in amino acids: CASSLAARGNSNQPQHF. The CDR3, as DNA: TGTGCCAGCAGCTTAGCTGCCAGGGGTAATAGCAATCAGCCCCAGCATTTT.

The chain joins TRBV7-9 to TRBJ2-3, with 12 positions matching TRBD1. The CDR3 runs 16 residues. Germline CDR1 reads SEHNR; CDR2 reads FQNEAQ (reference sequence). With V trimmed by 5 bases and J by 2 bases, 5 bases remained unmatched. The CDR3 loop reads CASSLGGQGATDTQYF. The CDR3 DNA follows: TGTGCCAGCAGCCTGGGGGGACAGGGGGCCACAGATACGCAGTATTTT.